This entry features one T cell receptor (beta chain) sequence. This sample is part of a study of T cell changes during pregnancy in multiple sclerosis. CDR3 length equals 17 residues. Germline V CDR1 and CDR2: ENHRY, SYGVKD. V lost 9 bases and J lost 1; bases outside the gene matches: 7. The method was immunoSEQ multiplex PCR; TCRdb's version includes in-frame clones alone and lacks a portion of them. The table has around 62,000 clones, 93% seen once. This specimen was CD8+ T cells from peripheral blood mononuclear cells, taken in the second trimester of pregnancy. This sequence originates from a female donor with multiple sclerosis, enrolled in a pregnancy study. This chain uses TRBV10-3 with TRBJ2-1, with TRBD2 matching over 15 bases. This CDR3 reads CAIRGLAGGTSYNEQFF. Here the CDR3 DNA reads TGTGCCATTCGGGGACTAGCGGGAGGTACTTCCTACAATGAGCAGTTCTTC.